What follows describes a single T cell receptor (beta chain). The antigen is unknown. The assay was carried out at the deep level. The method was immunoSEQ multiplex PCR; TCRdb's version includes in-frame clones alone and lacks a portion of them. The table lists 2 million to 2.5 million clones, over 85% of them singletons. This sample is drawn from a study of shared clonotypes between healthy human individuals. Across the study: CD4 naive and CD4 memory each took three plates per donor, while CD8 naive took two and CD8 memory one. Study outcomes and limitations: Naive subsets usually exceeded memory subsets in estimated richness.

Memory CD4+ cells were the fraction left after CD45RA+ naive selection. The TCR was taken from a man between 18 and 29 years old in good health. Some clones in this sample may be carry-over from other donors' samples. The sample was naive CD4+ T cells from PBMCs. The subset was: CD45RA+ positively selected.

CDR3 amino acids: CASSLTGGVNTEAFF. The DNA for the CDR3 is TGTGCCAGCTCACTTACAGGGGGCGTGAACACTGAAGCTTTCTTT. The V gene is TRBV18, the J gene TRBJ1-1; 9 nucleotides match TRBD1. The CDR3 loop spans 15 amino acids. CDR1 and CDR2 (germline): KGHSH, LQKENI. With V trimmed by 4 bases and J by 0 bases, 3 bases remained unmatched.